One and the same sample provided the 14 T cell receptor beta chains below, sequenced in a study of cytomegalovirus exposure and HLA in healthy donors. Use of 60 Vbeta and 13 Jbeta primers characterized the PCR. Sequenced by immunoSEQ multiplex PCR; TCRdb stores in-frame clones only, minus some. This table holds some 130,000 clones, 65% to 80% found once. Sequencing was performed on PBMCs. These receptors were obtained from a woman between 50 and 59 years old in good health and CMV-seropositive.

This chain joins TRBV5-1 and TRBJ2-1, with 10 bases aligning to TRBD2. The CDR3 totals 16 residues. The V gene end was trimmed by 1 base and the J gene end by 9 bases; junction bases not matched to a gene: 10. Germline lookup yields CDR1 SGHRS and CDR2 YFSETQ. CDR3 sequence (DNA): TGCGCCAGCAGCTTGTCGGATAGCGGGGGGTCGGGTGAGCAGTTCTTC. Encoded protein: CASSLSDSGGSGEQFF.

The chain links TRBV28 to TRBJ1-2; TRBD1 might be the D (6 bases). This CDR3 region has 14 residues. V was cut by 5 bases and J by 8 bases, with 18 bases left in between. Per the germline V gene, CDR1 is MDHEN and CDR2 is SYDVKM. The CDR3, as DNA: TGTGCCAGCAGTCTACAGGGAGCCCATGAGGGCTACACCTTC. Amino acid sequence: CASSLQGAHEGYTF.

The chain joins TRBV4-2 to TRBJ2-2; D is perhaps TRBD1 (5 bases). Germline V gene lookup returns CDR1 LGHNA and CDR2 YNFKEQ. V lost 4 bases to trimming and J lost 2 bases, with 20 bases between them. The CDR3 has 18 residues. CDR3 loop: CASSRQGGVDPNTGELFF. The CDR3 coding sequence is TGTGCCAGCAGCCGGCAGGGCGGAGTGGACCCTAACACCGGGGAGCTGTTTTTT.

V is TRBV28 and J is TRBJ2-7, with 9 positions matching TRBD2. Germline V gene sequence: CDR1 MDHEN, CDR2 SYDVKM. The CDR3 has 16 amino acids. V gave up 6 bases and J gave up 4 bases; unmatched junction bases: 13. The CDR3 coding sequence is TGTGCCAGCAGCCTCCTCCCAGCGGGGGGCGGGTACGAGCAGTACTTC. Protein product: CASSLLPAGGGYEQYF. Looking up the rest from reference TRBV28 and TRBJ2-7 gives the full variable domain: DVKVTQSSRYLVKRTGEKVFLECVQDMDHENMFWYRQDPGLGLRLIYFSYDVKMKEKGDIPEGYSVSREKKERFSLILESASTNQTSMYLCASSLLPAGGGYEQYFGPGTRLTVT.

This clone was detected only a few times. J is TRBJ2-3 and V is TRBV30; 8 nucleotides match TRBD2. Germline V gives CDR1 GTSNPN, CDR2 SVGIG (reference sequence). CDR3 length equals 16 residues. The ends lost 0 bases at V and 1 base at J; junction bases unmatched: 6. Here the CDR3 reads CAWSVRNSGGTDTQYF. CDR3 bases: TGTGCCTGGAGTGTACGTAATAGCGGGGGCACAGATACGCAGTATTTT.

This chain uses TRBV11-2 with TRBJ2-5, with TRBD1 matching over 9 bases. The germline V gene has CDR1 SGHAT and CDR2 FQNNGV. This CDR3 has 16 amino acids. With V trimmed by 1 base and J by 4 bases, 7 bases remained unmatched. As DNA, the CDR3 is TGTGCCAGCAGCTTAGCCCGGGGGACAGGGTTAGAGACCCAGTACTTC. Translation: CASSLARGTGLETQYF.

The rearrangement joins TRBV18 to TRBJ2-2; no definite D call. The germline gives CDR1 KGHSH, CDR2 LQKENI. This CDR3 contains 16 residues. Trimming shortened V by 3 bases and J by 5 bases, and 16 bases separated the two germline ends. CDR3 in amino acids: CASSPMNTVKTGELFF. In nucleotides, the CDR3 is TGTGCCAGCTCACCGATGAACACCGTTAAGACCGGGGAGCTGTTTTTT. Complete variable domain (other parts from reference TRBV18 and TRBJ2-2): NAGVMQNPRHLVRRRGQEARLRCSPMKGHSHVYWYRQLPEEGLKFMVYLQKENIIDESGMPKERFSAEFPKEGPSILRIQQVVRGDSAAYFCASSPMNTVKTGELFFGEGSRLTVL.

This clone was detected only once. The CDR3 reads CASRPGQGNTEAFF. Here the CDR3 DNA reads TGTGCCAGCAGACCGGGACAGGGGAACACTGAAGCTTTCTTT. The V call is TRBV6-1, the J call TRBJ1-1; the match to TRBD1 covers 9 bases. Germline CDR1 MNHNS, CDR2 SASEGT. Trimming removed 6 bases from V and 1 base from J; junction bases left unmatched: 3. The CDR3 covers 14 residues.

This rearrangement joins TRBV11-2 to TRBJ2-7, with 9 bases aligning to TRBD1. The CDR3 spans 15 residues. Germline V gene data show CDR1 as SGHAT and CDR2 as FQNNGV. V dropped 5 bases and J dropped 2; count of bases not matched to a gene: 7. The CDR3 loop is CASSNIQGAPYEQYF. DNA for the CDR3: TGTGCCAGCAGCAACATACAGGGGGCCCCCTACGAGCAGTACTTC.

Written as DNA, the CDR3 is TGCGCCAGCAGCCGATCGTCCCAGGGGTCACCCTACGAGCAGTACTTC. Translated: CASSRSSQGSPYEQYF. The V call is TRBV4-3, the J call TRBJ2-5; TRBD1 is a possible D gene (6 bases). Judging by the DNA end, TRBJ2-7 fits better; the J call may be wrong. Germline CDR1 is LGHNA and CDR2 is YSLEER. This CDR3 is built from 16 residues.

This clone was counted between two and nine times. The gene calls are TRBV4-1 and TRBJ1-1; 8 bases are shared with TRBD1. With V trimmed by 4 bases and J by 1 base, 5 bases remained unmatched. This CDR3 region has 15 residues. Germline values: CDR1 MGHRA, CDR2 YSYEKL. CDR3 residues: CASSRQGMGNTEAFF. The CDR3 DNA follows: TGCGCCAGCAGCCGACAGGGGATGGGGAACACTGAAGCTTTCTTT.

The chain carries TRBV7-9 and TRBJ1-1; D is undetermined. The CDR3 consists of 12 residues. Germline V gives CDR1 SEHNR, CDR2 FQNEAQ (reference sequence). Trimming stripped 1 base from V and 10 bases from J, with 10 bases between. The CDR3 here is CASSLGGVGAFF. The CDR3 region has the DNA TGTGCCAGCAGCTTAGGAGGAGTAGGAGCTTTCTTT.

This clone showed up just a few times. V is TRBV19 and J is TRBJ2-7; possible D gene TRBD2, 5 bases. The CDR3 is 13 residues long. In germline, CDR1 is LNHDA, CDR2 SQIVND (reference sequence). V lost 2 bases to trimming and J lost 3 bases, with 8 bases between them. The chain's CDR3 is CASSITGNYEQYF. The CDR3 DNA reads TGTGCCAGTAGTATAACGGGAAACTACGAGCAGTACTTC.

This clone has more than one count but fewer than ten. The chain combines TRBV6-1 with TRBJ2-7; D gene ambiguous. The CDR3 loop spans 15 amino acids. Germline V gives CDR1 MNHNS, CDR2 SASEGT. V was cut by 3 bases and J by 0 bases, with 12 bases left in between. The CDR3 coding sequence is TGTGCCAGCAGTGAGCACAAATGGAGCTCCTACGAGCAGTACTTC. Its protein product is CASSEHKWSSYEQYF.